Listed here is a single T cell receptor beta chain. Its antigen is not identified. The sample belongs to a study of post-analysis software for immune sequencing data. Study conclusions and caveats: Five TRBV segments, including TRBV5-6, TRBV5-1 and TRBV20-1, were more frequent in patients than controls.

This CDR3 region has 16 residues. Germline CDR1 reads MNHNY; CDR2 reads SVGAGI (reference sequence). TCR beta cDNA libraries included unique molecular identifiers. MiXCR was run by TCRdb on the PCR reads, yielding one entry per CDR3 protein. The sample holds hundreds of thousands of distinct CDR3 sequences, 53% seen once. This TCR was sampled from a girl between 5 and 17 years old with multiple sclerosis. Specimen: blood. The rearrangement links TRBV6-6 to TRBJ2-4, with D maybe TRBD1 (6 bases). The DNA end lines up better with TRBJ2-7; the J call may be wrong. DNA of the CDR3: TGTGCCAGCAGTGACAGGATCCGCAACGATAGTGCCGAGCAGTACTTC. Translated: CASSDRIRNDSAEQYF.